The 9 T cell receptor beta chains below come from one sample, sequenced in a study of regulatory T cells in long-lasting Graves disease. Sample time point: newly diagnosed GD, antithyroid drugs for less than 3 months. The TCR library was made from RNA that had been extracted from PBMCs in TRIzol. Researchers made TCR beta libraries by using iRepertoire HTBI primers and running Arm-PCR on CDR3 regions. TCRdb reprocessed the multiplex PCR reads with MiXCR, giving one entry per CDR3 protein. The repertoire holds 550,000 to 600,000 distinct CDR3 sequences, with 15% to 20% as singletons. This sample was shared with a second study, whose subject was T cells in Graves' hyperthyroidism and ophthalmopathy.

The specimen comprised peripheral blood mononuclear cells (PBMCs), sampled at new diagnosis, from a patient treated with antithyroid drugs. Receptors originate from a man aged 18 to 35 with Graves disease.

This clonotype came up a few times. The CDR3 sequence is CAWMWKEGAGELFF. The CDR3 coding sequence is TGTGCCTGGATGTGGAAGGAGGGGGCCGGGGAGCTGTTTTTT. The chain couples TRBV30 to TRBJ2-2; either TRBD1 or TRBD2 may supply D (6 bases each). This CDR3 region has 14 residues. CDR1 GTSNPN and CDR2 SVGIG come from the germline V gene (reference sequence). Deletions cut 4 bases from V and 6 bases from J, with 15 bases between.

Ten or more counts support this clonotype. V is TRBV7-3 and J is TRBJ2-3; D perhaps matches TRBD1 (6 bases). V shed 2 bases and J shed 5 bases, with 11 bases lying between them. The germline V gene encodes CDR1 SGHTA and CDR2 FQGTGA. CDR3 length equals 14 residues. The CDR3 nucleotides are TGTGCCAGCAGCTTAGGGCAGGGGCAAGATACGCAGTATTTT. This translates into CASSLGQGQDTQYF.

This clonotype occurred many times. The rearrangement uses TRBV12-3 or TRBV12-4 and TRBJ2-3; tentatively, D is TRBD1 (7 bases). Between the trimmed V and J ends, which lost 6 bases and 5 bases, there was a span of 15 bases. This CDR3 contains 14 residues. In DNA, the CDR3 is TGTGCCAGCAGGCGGGACAGCAAAGGAGATACGCAGTATTTT. Amino acid sequence: CASRRDSKGDTQYF.

V gene TRBV11-2 combines with J gene TRBJ2-3; 8 bases are shared with TRBD1. The CDR3 has 14 amino acids. Germline assignment: CDR1 SGHAT and CDR2 FQNNGV. With V trimmed by 5 bases and J by 8 bases, 9 bases remained unmatched. The CDR3 bases are TGTGCCAGCAGCCCCCCGGGACAGGACCGTACGCAGTATTTT. It specifies CASSPPGQDRTQYF.

This clonotype was recorded a few times. The CDR3 sequence is CASSISLAGRETQYF. The CDR3 DNA follows: TGTGCCAGTAGTATTAGCCTAGCGGGACGCGAGACCCAGTACTTC. This chain joins TRBV19 and TRBJ2-5; 9 bases align to TRBD2. Germline V gene data show CDR1 as LNHDA and CDR2 as SQIVND (reference sequence). The CDR3 length is 15 residues. The V segment lost 3 bases and the J segment 5 bases; nucleotides outside the gene matches: 7.

In this sample, this clonotype turned up many times. The V call is TRBV2, the J call TRBJ2-7, with 9 bases that match TRBD2. CDR1 SNHLY and CDR2 FYNNEI come from the germline V gene. Trimming cost V 7 bases and J 4 bases; bases outside gene matches: 8. The CDR3 totals 14 residues. The CDR3 here is CASTLAGLGYEQYF. The DNA for the CDR3 is TGTGCCAGCACGCTAGCGGGGTTAGGGTACGAGCAGTACTTC. The complete variable domain, with remaining parts taken from reference TRBV2 and TRBJ2-7, reads EPEVTQTPSHQVTQMGQEVILRCVPISNHLYFYWYRQILGQKVEFLVSFYNNEISEKSEIFDDQFSVERPDGSNFTLKIRSTKLEDSAMYFCASTLAGLGYEQYFGPGTRLTVT.

This chain links TRBV4-1 with TRBJ1-1; TRBD1 might be the D (6 bases). Trimming removed 1 base at V and 5 bases at J, with 11 bases between. This CDR3 spans 14 amino acids. CDR1 is MGHRA and CDR2 is YSYEKL in the germline V gene. The CDR3 sequence: CASSQVKGGTEAFF. The CDR3 coding sequence is TGCGCCAGCAGCCAAGTTAAGGGGGGAACTGAAGCTTTCTTT.

Ten or more counts support this clonotype. V is TRBV28 and J is TRBJ2-7, with TRBD2 as a possible D gene (6 bases). V dropped 3 bases and J dropped 5 bases, with 14 bases sitting between them. The CDR3 spans 14 residues. Germline assignment: CDR1 MDHEN and CDR2 SYDVKM. The CDR3 DNA is TGTGCCAGCAGTTTTTTGGCTAGGACTAACGAGCAGTACTTC. Its translation is CASSFLARTNEQYF.

The rearrangement joins TRBV4-1 to TRBJ2-1, with D perhaps TRBD2 (6 bases). From germline, CDR1 is MGHRA and CDR2 YSYEKL. The ends were cut back, 2 bases at V and 6 bases at J, with 17 bases in the middle. The CDR3 consists of 16 residues. Here the CDR3 reads CASSQPLAREGNEQFF. Here the CDR3 DNA reads TGCGCCAGCAGCCAACCTCTAGCGAGAGAGGGCAATGAGCAGTTCTTC.